The rows below give T cell receptor beta chains drawn from one sample of a study of T cell responses to AZD1222 COVID-19 vaccine. Using immunoSEQ multiplex PCR, the repertoire was profiled, and TCRdb retains in-frame clones only, with some absent. Of approximately 92,000 clones in the sample, about 90% are singletons; the top ten hold approximately 2.9%. Sample: peripheral blood, taken on day 0 of AZD1222 vaccination. These receptors originate from an adult in good health. CDR3s include the opening cysteine and the closing phenylalanine or tryptophan. D genes are given only for firm matches. Where a row states a size, it is once, few, many or the class of an expanded clone; other rows omit it.

TRBJ2-1 NA TRBD2 TRBV6-5 TGTGCCAGCAGTTTTACGCAGCGGGAGTATATCAATGAGCAGTTCTTC CASSFTQREYINEQFF
TRBJ2-2 NA TRBD2 TRBV9 TGTGCCAGCAGCGAACACCCTAGCGGGGGCACTACCGGGGAGCTGTTTTTT CASSEHPSGGTTGELFF
TRBJ1-6 NA TRBD1 TRBV19 TGTGCCAGTTCCACAGGACAGGCCCGACATTCACCCCTCCACTTT CASSTGQARHSPLHF
TRBJ1-1 once NA TRBV19 TGTGCCAGTAGTATGCGAAGGGGGAGAGCTTTCTTT CASSMRRGRAFF
TRBJ2-2 NA NA TRBV21-1 TGTGCCAGCAGCAAAAGTTGTCTAGCCACCGGGGAGCTGTTTTTT CASSKSCLATGELFF
TRBJ1-4 NA NA TRBV19 TGTGCCAGTTCGACGAAGACCCAATGGAATGAAAAACTGTTTTTT CASSTKTQWNEKLFF
TRBJ2-1 NA TRBD2 TRBV24-1 TGTGCCACCAGTGACCCCGGACTAGCGGGAAGGAATGAGCAGTTCTTC CATSDPGLAGRNEQFF
TRBJ1-5 NA NA TRBV7-8 TGTGCCAGCAGCTTCGACGGATTCAATCAGCCCCAGCATTTT CASSFDGFNQPQHF
TRBJ1-1 NA NA TRBV6-4 TGTGCCAGCAGGGCAGGGGCAGGGACTGAAGCTTTCTTT CASRAGAGTEAFF
TRBJ2-5 NA TRBD1 TRBV7-2 TGTGCCAGCAGAAAGACAGGGGTCGAGACCCAGTACTTC CASRKTGVETQYF
TRBJ1-6 NA NA TRBV19 TGTGCCAGTAGCCCGACAGGACTCGGTTATAATTCACCCCTCCACTTT CASSPTGLGYNSPLHF
TRBJ1-3 NA NA TRBV4-2 TGTGCCAGCAGCCAAGTTCAGGGTATCTCTGGAAACACCATATATTTT CASSQVQGISGNTIYF
TRBJ2-1 NA NA TRBV7-3 TGTGCCAGCAGCTTGTATAGCGGCAATGAGCAGTTCTTC CASSLYSGNEQFF
TRBJ2-1 NA NA TRBV6-4 TGTGCCAGCAGCAGGACCCCCGTCGATGAGCAGTTCTTC CASSRTPVDEQFF